The clone carrying this T cell receptor beta chain has just a few counts. The antigen remains undetermined. The sample belongs to a study of identical twins. Template switching supplied a universal primer site; unique molecular identifiers were carried on the cDNA. TCRdb used MiXCR to reprocess the 5' RACE reads, holding one entry per CDR3 protein. The sample has approximately 890,000 distinct CDR3 sequences, about 12% seen once. Overall study results and limits: Interpretation of the results relied on cross-sectional statistical analysis and not on following the same donors.

The CDR3 contains 15 residues. Trimming pared 6 bases from V and 0 bases from J, leaving 12 bases between. Germline V CDR1 and CDR2: MDHEN, SYDVKM. This sample was shared with a second study, whose subject was yellow fever vaccine responses in identical twins. This second report adds: Twins showed a vaccine T cell response that reportedly seemed partly convergent, partly personalized.

Sequencing was carried out using PBMCs. The chain couples TRBV28 to TRBJ2-1; D is undetermined. This TCR was recovered from a young woman in good health. Written as DNA, the CDR3 is TGTGCCAGCAGCCAACCCCGGAGCTCCTACAATGAGCAGTTCTTC. This translates into CASSQPRSSYNEQFF.